These T cell receptor beta chains were read from a single sample in a study of cytomegalovirus exposure and HLA in healthy donors. The method was immunoSEQ multiplex PCR; TCRdb's version includes in-frame clones alone and lacks a portion of them. The sample comprises 75,000 to 100,000 clones, more than 60% of which are singletons, and 16% rests with the top ten. Sequencing was performed on PBMCs. The source of these receptors is a man aged 55 to 70 in good health and CMV-seropositive. Both conserved end residues are part of each CDR3. A D gene is named only where the DNA matches it firmly. Clone size, where shown, is once, few, many, or a class for clones that have expanded.

J gene: TRBJ1-5; D gene: .; clone size: few; V gene: TRBV6-1; CDR3 DNA: TGTGCCAGCAGTGACAGGGGAAATCAGCCCCAGCATTTT; CDR3 protein: CASSDRGNQPQHF
J gene: TRBJ2-3; D gene: TRBD2; clone size: .; V gene: TRBV2; CDR3 DNA: TGTGCCAGCAGATACCTAGCGGGGGGCACAGATACGCAGTATTTT; CDR3 protein: CASRYLAGGTDTQYF
J gene: TRBJ2-7; D gene: TRBD1; clone size: .; V gene: TRBV27; CDR3 DNA: TGTGCCAGCAGTCTTGGGGGACAGGGGTACGAGCAGTACTTC; CDR3 protein: CASSLGGQGYEQYF
J gene: TRBJ2-3; D gene: .; clone size: .; V gene: TRBV7-9; CDR3 DNA: TGTGCCAGCAGCTGGGCTAGCGGCACAGATACGCAGTATTTT; CDR3 protein: CASSWASGTDTQYF
J gene: TRBJ2-7; D gene: .; clone size: few; V gene: TRBV25-1; CDR3 DNA: TGTGCCAGCAGTCGTGCCAGCTCCTACGAGCAGTACTTC; CDR3 protein: CASSRASSYEQYF
J gene: TRBJ1-3; D gene: TRBD1; clone size: .; V gene: TRBV2; CDR3 DNA: TGTGCCAGCAGGGGAGGGACAGGGTTCTCTGGAAACACCATATATTTT; CDR3 protein: CASRGGTGFSGNTIYF
J gene: TRBJ1-6; D gene: .; clone size: .; V gene: TRBV27; CDR3 DNA: TGTGCCAGCAGCATCTCGGTTACCAATTCACCCCTCCACTTT; CDR3 protein: CASSISVTNSPLHF
J gene: TRBJ2-1; D gene: .; clone size: .; V gene: TRBV4-1; CDR3 DNA: TGCGCCAGCAGCCAATGGGGACAAGTTGCACCCTTTCTAAGCTCCTACAATGAGCAGTTCTTC; CDR3 protein: CASSQWGQVAPFLSSYNEQFF
J gene: TRBJ2-5; D gene: .; clone size: .; V gene: TRBV15; CDR3 DNA: TGTGCCACCAGCAGAGGATTGGGTGCAGATCGGACACCGAAAGAGACCCAGTACTTC; CDR3 protein: CATSRGLGADRTPKETQYF
J gene: TRBJ1-2; D gene: .; clone size: .; V gene: TRBV7-9; CDR3 DNA: TGTGCCAGCAGCTTAGCACAGCACTATGGCTACACCTTC; CDR3 protein: CASSLAQHYGYTF
J gene: TRBJ1-4; D gene: TRBD1; clone size: .; V gene: TRBV7-9; CDR3 DNA: TGTGCCAGCAGCTTATACGGACAGGGGCAGGTTAAGCTGTTTTTT; CDR3 protein: CASSLYGQGQVKLFF
J gene: TRBJ2-2; D gene: .; clone size: .; V gene: TRBV2; CDR3 DNA: TGTGCCAGCAGTTCTGACAGATACGGGGAGCTGTTTTTT; CDR3 protein: CASSSDRYGELFF
J gene: TRBJ1-4; D gene: .; clone size: .; V gene: TRBV7-9; CDR3 DNA: TGTGCCAGCAGCTTACCTGAAAGCGGGGAAAAACTGTTTTTT; CDR3 protein: CASSLPESGEKLFF
J gene: TRBJ2-1; D gene: .; clone size: .; V gene: TRBV11-1; CDR3 DNA: TGTGCCAGCAGCACCACGTCCAGGGCGAATGAGCAGTTCTTC; CDR3 protein: CASSTTSRANEQFF
J gene: TRBJ1-1; D gene: TRBD1; clone size: .; V gene: TRBV13; CDR3 DNA: TGTGCCAGCAGCTTCGGGACAGACAAAGCTTTCTTT; CDR3 protein: CASSFGTDKAFF
J gene: TRBJ2-7; D gene: TRBD1; clone size: .; V gene: TRBV6-5; CDR3 DNA: TGTGCCAGCAGACCAACAGGGGTTTACGAGCAGTACTTC; CDR3 protein: CASRPTGVYEQYF
J gene: TRBJ2-1; D gene: TRBD1; clone size: .; V gene: TRBV2; CDR3 DNA: TGTGCCAGCAAGACAGGGTGGGGAAATGAGCAGTTCTTC; CDR3 protein: CASKTGWGNEQFF
J gene: TRBJ1-1; D gene: TRBD1; clone size: few; V gene: TRBV6-5; CDR3 DNA: TGTGCCAGCAGCCAATGGGGACAGGTGAACACTGAAGCTTTCTTT; CDR3 protein: CASSQWGQVNTEAFF
J gene: TRBJ1-6; D gene: .; clone size: .; V gene: TRBV7-6; CDR3 DNA: TGTGCCAGCAGCCCCACCTTATCTCGGGATTCACCCCTCCACTTT; CDR3 protein: CASSPTLSRDSPLHF
J gene: TRBJ2-7; D gene: .; clone size: .; V gene: TRBV5-6; CDR3 DNA: TGTGCCAGCAGCTTCACAGGGCTCGGCTCCTACGAGCAGTACTTC; CDR3 protein: CASSFTGLGSYEQYF
J gene: TRBJ1-1; D gene: TRBD1; clone size: .; V gene: TRBV27; CDR3 DNA: TGTGCCAGCAGTTACAGGGGCCCGAACACTGAAGCTTTCTTT; CDR3 protein: CASSYRGPNTEAFF
J gene: TRBJ2-1; D gene: TRBD2; clone size: .; V gene: TRBV7-6; CDR3 DNA: TGTGCCAGCAGCTTAGGCTATGGCGGGGGGACCTACAATGAGCAGTTCTTC; CDR3 protein: CASSLGYGGGTYNEQFF
J gene: TRBJ2-3; D gene: .; clone size: .; V gene: TRBV25-1; CDR3 DNA: TGTGCCAGCAGGGACACGCGGGGTAGCGTAATCACAGATACGCAGTATTTT; CDR3 protein: CASRDTRGSVITDTQYF
J gene: TRBJ1-3; D gene: .; clone size: .; V gene: TRBV7-2; CDR3 DNA: TGTGCCAGCAGCTTAATTGGGGGGAACGGAAACACCATATATTTT; CDR3 protein: CASSLIGGNGNTIYF
J gene: TRBJ2-6; D gene: .; clone size: .; V gene: TRBV4-1; CDR3 DNA: TGCGCCAGCAGCCAAACACCCGGGGGGCTGGGGGCCAACGTCCTGACTTTC; CDR3 protein: CASSQTPGGLGANVLTF
J gene: TRBJ1-5; D gene: TRBD1; clone size: few; V gene: TRBV30; CDR3 DNA: TGTGCCTGGAGTAGGGACAGTAATCAGCCCCAGCATTTT; CDR3 protein: CAWSRDSNQPQHF
J gene: TRBJ1-5; D gene: .; clone size: few; V gene: TRBV6-5; CDR3 DNA: TGTGCCAGCAGAGCGACAGCCGATAGCAATCAGCCCCAGCATTTT; CDR3 protein: CASRATADSNQPQHF
J gene: TRBJ2-3; D gene: TRBD2; clone size: .; V gene: TRBV4-2; CDR3 DNA: TGTGCCAGCAACCCCCGGGGGGTTAGCACAGATACGCAGTATTTT; CDR3 protein: CASNPRGVSTDTQYF
J gene: TRBJ2-1; D gene: .; clone size: .; V gene: TRBV5-4; CDR3 DNA: TGTGCCAGCAGCTTACCGGGACAAGGACCTTACAATGAGCAGTTCTTC; CDR3 protein: CASSLPGQGPYNEQFF
J gene: TRBJ2-7; D gene: .; clone size: once; V gene: TRBV7-8; CDR3 DNA: TGTGCCAGCACATTAGGGGCATTTCGATCATCTACCTACGAGCAGTACTTC; CDR3 protein: CASTLGAFRSSTYEQYF
J gene: TRBJ2-7; D gene: .; clone size: .; V gene: TRBV6-5; CDR3 DNA: TGTGCCAGCAGTGGGACTGGGCCCCGCTCCTACGAGCAGTACTTC; CDR3 protein: CASSGTGPRSYEQYF
J gene: TRBJ1-2; D gene: TRBD1; clone size: .; V gene: TRBV12-5; CDR3 DNA: TGTGCTAGCGATGGACAGGGGGCTTTCTATGGCTACACCTTC; CDR3 protein: CASDGQGAFYGYTF
J gene: TRBJ1-1; D gene: .; clone size: .; V gene: TRBV7-9; CDR3 DNA: TGTGCCAGCAGCACCGTTGGTGGCCCGAACACTGAAGCTTTCTTT; CDR3 protein: CASSTVGGPNTEAFF
J gene: TRBJ2-6; D gene: TRBD1; clone size: .; V gene: TRBV10-1; CDR3 DNA: TGCGCCAGCTTAGACCGGGACAGGGGGCCCGGGGCCAACGTCCTGACTTTC; CDR3 protein: CASLDRDRGPGANVLTF
J gene: TRBJ2-5; D gene: .; clone size: .; V gene: TRBV7-9; CDR3 DNA: TGTGCCAGCAGCTTTACCCTGCGAGAGACCCAGTACTTC; CDR3 protein: CASSFTLRETQYF
J gene: TRBJ2-6; D gene: .; clone size: .; V gene: TRBV18; CDR3 DNA: TGTGCCAGCTCACCTTTGGGGAGTGGGGCCAACGTCCTGACTTTC; CDR3 protein: CASSPLGSGANVLTF
J gene: TRBJ2-7; D gene: TRBD1; clone size: .; V gene: TRBV7-2; CDR3 DNA: TGTGCCAGCAGCTTGGGACAGGGGGTATACGAGCAGTACTTC; CDR3 protein: CASSLGQGVYEQYF
J gene: TRBJ1-2; D gene: .; clone size: few; V gene: TRBV5-1; CDR3 DNA: TGCGCCAGCAGCTTGGAGGGAGGGACTGGCTACACCTTC; CDR3 protein: CASSLEGGTGYTF
J gene: TRBJ2-5; D gene: TRBD1; clone size: few; V gene: TRBV7-9; CDR3 DNA: TGTGCCAGCAGCTTAACGGACAGGGGGCCGTGGCAAGAGACCCAGTACTTC; CDR3 protein: CASSLTDRGPWQETQYF
J gene: TRBJ2-7; D gene: .; clone size: .; V gene: TRBV7-6; CDR3 DNA: TGTGCCAGCAGCCATCTAGAGAGCTCCTACGAGCAGTACTTC; CDR3 protein: CASSHLESSYEQYF
J gene: TRBJ1-2; D gene: TRBD1; clone size: .; V gene: TRBV15; CDR3 DNA: TGTGCCACCAGCACAGGGGACAGCCTTAACTATGGCTACACCTTC; CDR3 protein: CATSTGDSLNYGYTF
J gene: TRBJ1-2; D gene: .; clone size: .; V gene: TRBV6-4; CDR3 DNA: TGTGCCAGCAGTCAAACAGGGACGAATGGCTACACCTTC; CDR3 protein: CASSQTGTNGYTF
J gene: TRBJ2-5; D gene: .; clone size: few; V gene: TRBV4-1; CDR3 DNA: TGCGCCAGCAGCCAAGCAGGGGAGGAGACCCAGTACTTC; CDR3 protein: CASSQAGEETQYF
J gene: TRBJ1-6; D gene: .; clone size: .; V gene: TRBV2; CDR3 DNA: TGTGCCAGCAGTCCGAGACAGGCGCTTAATTCACCCCTCCACTTT; CDR3 protein: CASSPRQALNSPLHF
J gene: TRBJ2-7; D gene: .; clone size: few; V gene: TRBV7-3; CDR3 DNA: TGTGCCAGCAATTCGACAGGAGTGTTCTACGAGCAGTACTTC; CDR3 protein: CASNSTGVFYEQYF
J gene: TRBJ2-2; D gene: .; clone size: .; V gene: TRBV5-1; CDR3 DNA: TGCGCCAGCAGCTTGGCCGGCGGGGTCGGGGAGCTGTTTTTT; CDR3 protein: CASSLAGGVGELFF
J gene: TRBJ1-1; D gene: .; clone size: .; V gene: TRBV6-5; CDR3 DNA: TGTGCCAGCAGTTACTCGCCGACAGGGAACACTGAAGCTTTCTTT; CDR3 protein: CASSYSPTGNTEAFF
J gene: TRBJ2-3; D gene: TRBD2; clone size: .; V gene: TRBV4-2; CDR3 DNA: TGTGCCAGCAGCCGCCGACTAGCGGGGGATAGCACAGATACGCAGTATTTT; CDR3 protein: CASSRRLAGDSTDTQYF
J gene: TRBJ1-2; D gene: .; clone size: .; V gene: TRBV6-5; CDR3 DNA: TGTGCCAGCAGTTACTCGATACAGGGTAACTATGGCTACACCTTC; CDR3 protein: CASSYSIQGNYGYTF